The clone carrying this TCR beta chain has just a few counts. Germline-derived CDR1 and CDR2 are MNHEY and SMNVEV (reference sequence). This CDR3 is 13 amino acids long. Trimming stripped 7 bases from V and 2 bases from J, with 6 bases between. This record comes from a study of T cells in Graves' hyperthyroidism and ophthalmopathy. Using RNA transcripts as the source, TCR beta CDR3 regions were amplified. The study used the HTBI primer set for a first-round RT-PCR of the TCR CDR3. TCRdb re-called the multiplex PCR reads with MiXCR, one entry per CDR3 protein. The table records 300,000 to 400,000 distinct CDR3 sequences, 21% of them present only once.

This receptor was obtained from a woman aged 45 to 65 with Graves' hyperthyroidism. The chain carries TRBV27 and TRBJ1-6; D not certain. The sequenced sample consisted of blood. CDR3 in amino acids: CASKLTYNSPLHF. Written as DNA, the CDR3 is TGTGCCAGCAAGTTGACCTATAATTCACCCCTCCACTTT.